A single sample is the source of the 32 T cell receptor beta chains below, sequenced in a study of sequential checkpoint blockade in melanoma. The assay was immunoSEQ multiplex PCR, and TCRdb's table has in-frame clones only and misses some. The table includes 18,000 or so clones, 70% to 75% detected once. Treatment meaning: randomized to nivolumab then ipilimumab (arm A) or the reverse (arm B). The sample was CD8+ T cells sorted from blood (inferred from file names), taken from a patient given nivolumab and ipilimumab in sequence. These receptors came from a human donor with melanoma.

This clone counts as medium-sized. This chain uses TRBV6-1 with TRBJ2-7, with 8 bases fitting TRBD1. CDR3 length: 15 amino acids. V was pared by 3 bases and J by 3 bases, with 7 bases of the junction left unmatched. CDR1 MNHNS and CDR2 SASEGT come from the germline V gene. CDR3 in amino acids: CASSDETGAVYEQYF. CDR3 DNA sequence: TGTGCCAGCAGTGATGAGACAGGGGCCGTCTACGAGCAGTACTTC.

This chain uses TRBV27 with TRBJ2-7; tentatively, D is TRBD2 (6 bases). Germline CDR1 is MNHEY and CDR2 is SMNVEV (reference sequence). V was trimmed by 6 bases and J by 2 bases, leaving 11 bases between them. This CDR3 comprises 13 residues. The CDR3 is CASSGTVTYEQYF. The CDR3 nucleotides read TGTGCCAGCAGCGGGACTGTTACCTACGAGCAGTACTTC.

V usage is TRBV9 and J usage is TRBJ1-2, with no clear D. CDR3 length equals 14 residues. Trimming cost V 0 bases and J 2 bases, with 8 bases left between them. CDR1 and CDR2 from the germline V gene are SGDLS and YYNGEE. CDR3 loop: CASSVAMENYGYTF. DNA of the CDR3: TGTGCCAGCAGCGTAGCGATGGAGAACTATGGCTACACCTTC.

J is TRBJ2-7 and V is TRBV7-9, with 8 bases matching TRBD1. CDR1 and CDR2 from the germline V gene are SEHNR and FQNEAQ (reference sequence). The CDR3 consists of 12 residues. V shed 8 bases and J 4 bases; nucleotides not matched to a gene: 4. This CDR3 reads CASQDRGYEQYF. DNA of the CDR3: TGTGCCAGCCAAGACAGGGGTTACGAGCAGTACTTC. Full variable domain (outside the CDR3, taken from reference TRBV7-9 and TRBJ2-7): DTGVSQNPRHKITKRGQNVTFRCDPISEHNRLYWYRQTLGQGPEFLTYFQNEAQLEKSRLLSDRFSAERPKGSFSTLEIQRTEQGDSAMYLCASQDRGYEQYFGPGTRLTVT.

The table lists this clone with a few counts. This rearrangement joins TRBV11-3 to TRBJ2-2; 9 positions match TRBD1. The junction had 15 bases not matched to a gene; V was cut back by 5 bases and J by 5 bases. The CDR3 length is 18 residues. Germline CDR1 is SGHNT and CDR2 is YENEEA. The CDR3 DNA is TGTGCCAGCAGCCACCCGGGACAGGGTGAAGGAGGAACCGGGGAGCTGTTTTTT. Its protein product is CASSHPGQGEGGTGELFF.

In this sample, this clone turned up a few times. One end of the junction is discordant with germline, which a read error may explain. V is TRBV5-6 and J is TRBJ2-7; 14 positions agree with TRBD2. This CDR3 region has 18 residues. Germline loops: CDR1 SGHDT, CDR2 YYEEEE. The CDR3 protein is CARSLEGTSGSQRDEQYF. In nucleotides, the CDR3 is TGTGCCAGAAGCTTGGAAGGGACTAGCGGGAGTCAAAGGGACGAGCAGTACTTC.

This sequence joins TRBV27 and TRBJ2-7; D possibly corresponds to TRBD2 (5 bases). Germline-derived CDR1 and CDR2 are MNHEY and SMNVEV (reference sequence). The CDR3 loop spans 15 amino acids. V lost 6 bases and J lost 0, with 15 bases in between. For the CDR3, the DNA is TGTGCCAGCAGCCGGACTCTTGCCAGCTCCTACGAGCAGTACTTC. It codes for CASSRTLASSYEQYF.

The rearrangement links TRBV4-1 to TRBJ1-1, with D tentatively TRBD1 (6 bases). The V gene lost 0 bases and the J gene lost 4 bases, with 12 bases spanning the gap. The germline gives CDR1 MGHRA, CDR2 YSYEKL. CDR3 length: 15 residues. CDR3 loop: CASSQETGLRTEAFF. For the CDR3, the DNA is TGCGCCAGCAGCCAAGAAACAGGGTTGCGCACTGAAGCTTTCTTT.

This clone was counted between two and nine times. This sequence joins TRBV27 and TRBJ2-3; 11 bases map to TRBD1. The CDR3 is made up of 15 amino acids. Per germline, CDR1 MNHEY and CDR2 SMNVEV (reference sequence). The V gene end was trimmed by 2 bases and the J gene end by 6 bases; junction bases not matched to a gene: 4. Here the CDR3 reads CASSLVRDRGDTQYF. As DNA, the CDR3 is TGTGCCAGCAGTTTAGTAAGGGACAGGGGGGATACGCAGTATTTT.

The genes are TRBV6-5 and TRBJ2-1; weak D call: TRBD2 (5 bases). Trimming removed 4 bases from V and 10 bases from J, with 11 bases in between. CDR1 is MNHEY and CDR2 is SVGAGI in the germline V gene. The CDR3 runs 12 residues. The CDR3 bases are TGTGCCAGCAGTTTGACGGGGAACGAGCAGTTCTTC. Translated: CASSLTGNEQFF.

In its sample, this clone was seen once. A junction end diverges from the germline sequence, so it may reflect a read error. V usage is TRBV4-1 and J usage is TRBJ1-2; D unclear. Germline-derived CDR1 and CDR2 are MGHRA and YSYEKL. The CDR3 totals 13 residues. The CDR3: CASSQRSLKKTSF. The CDR3 nucleotides are TGCGCCAGCAGCCAAAGAAGTCTGAAGAAAACTAGCTTC.

The chain has TRBV6-1 and TRBJ2-1; the match to TRBD2 covers 9 bases. This CDR3 is 15 amino acids long. The V gene end was trimmed by 3 bases and the J gene end by 5 bases; junction bases not matched to a gene: 5. From germline, CDR1 is MNHNS and CDR2 SASEGT. In DNA form, the CDR3 reads TGTGCCAGCAGTGACCTAGCGGGGAGTCACAATGAGCAGTTCTTC. This translates into CASSDLAGSHNEQFF.

The V call is TRBV4-2, the J call TRBJ2-7, with a tentative D call TRBD1 (6 bases). V shed 1 base and J shed 0 bases, with 10 bases lying between them. CDR1 is LGHNA, CDR2 YNFKEQ, per germline. The CDR3 extends over 15 amino acids. The DNA of the CDR3 is TGTGCCAGCAGCCAAGCCCCGGACAGCTCCTACGAGCAGTACTTC. Its protein product is CASSQAPDSSYEQYF.

The chain couples TRBV4-2 to TRBJ1-2; D gene unclear. Trimming removed 5 bases from V and 3 bases from J, with 10 bases in between. The CDR3 length is 13 residues. CDR1 is LGHNA, CDR2 YNFKEQ, per germline. The DNA for the CDR3 is TGTGCCAGCAGCTTAGCCGGGGACTATGGCTACACCTTC. Protein product: CASSLAGDYGYTF.

J is TRBJ2-5 and V is TRBV9, with D tentatively TRBD2 (5 bases). CDR1 is SGDLS, CDR2 YYNGEE, per germline. The CDR3 length is 12 residues. Trimming took 0 bases from V and 11 from J, leaving 11 bases between them. The CDR3 DNA sequence: TGTGCCAGCAGCGTAGTTCCCTGGGAGCAGTACTTC. Translation gives CASSVVPWEQYF.

This clone was counted a single time. V and J are TRBV28 and TRBJ1-2; D is perhaps TRBD1 (6 bases). Between the trimmed V and J ends, which lost 5 bases and 0 bases, there was a span of 13 bases. This CDR3 spans 15 amino acids. The V gene's germline CDR1 is MDHEN and CDR2 SYDVKM. The CDR3 nucleotides are TGTGCCAGCAGTCCTAGGACAGATTCTAACTATGGCTACACCTTC. Protein sequence: CASSPRTDSNYGYTF.

This CDR3 reads CASRIGTEIEKLFF. Here the CDR3 DNA reads TGTGCCAGCAGGATTGGGACAGAAATTGAAAAACTGTTTTTT. This chain links TRBV6-1 with TRBJ1-4; 7 nucleotides align to TRBD1. Germline loops: CDR1 MNHNS, CDR2 SASEGT. The junction had 8 bases not matched to a gene; V was cut back by 6 bases and J by 7 bases. CDR3 length: 14 residues.

The rearrangement uses TRBV5-6 and TRBJ2-7, with 9 bases that match TRBD2. V lost 2 bases and J lost 2; bases outside the gene matches: 5. The CDR3 has 15 amino acids. CDR1 and CDR2 (germline): SGHDT, YYEEEE. CDR3 coding DNA: TGTGCCAGCAGCTTTGGGCCTAGCGGGACCTACGAGCAGTACTTC. It encodes CASSFGPSGTYEQYF.

The chain uses TRBV29-1 and TRBJ1-1; 7 bases are a match to TRBD1. The V segment lost 5 bases and the J segment 2 bases; nucleotides outside the gene matches: 14. The germline V gene has CDR1 SQVTM and CDR2 ANQGSEA. The CDR3 has 16 amino acids. The CDR3 nucleotides are TGCAGCGTTTCCGACAGGGTTTCCCAAATTAACACTGAAGCTTTCTTT. Protein sequence: CSVSDRVSQINTEAFF. Full variable domain (rest looked up from reference TRBV29-1 and TRBJ1-1): SAVISQKPSRDICQRGTSLTIQCQVDSQVTMMFWYRQQPGQSLTLIATANQGSEATYESGFVIDKFPISRPNLTFSTLTVSNMSPEDSSIYLCSVSDRVSQINTEAFFGQGTRLTVV.

This clone appeared once. V is TRBV9 and J is TRBJ2-3; D perhaps matches TRBD1 (6 bases). V lost 0 bases and J 0 bases, leaving 17 bases between the germline ends. The CDR3 consists of 18 residues. CDR1 is SGDLS and CDR2 is YYNGEE in the germline V gene. CDR3 sequence: CASSVAGQGGISTDTQYF. The CDR3 DNA reads as TGTGCCAGCAGCGTAGCCGGCCAAGGGGGAATAAGCACAGATACGCAGTATTTT.

This clone has only a few counts. This chain joins TRBV9 and TRBJ1-1; the D is unclear. V was cut by 1 base and J by 11 bases, with 15 bases left in between. Germline V lookup: CDR1 SGDLS, CDR2 YYNGEE. This CDR3 contains 13 residues. The CDR3 coding sequence is TGTGCCAGCAGCGTATGGGCGAGTGGGGAGGCTTTCTTT. Amino acids: CASSVWASGEAFF.

This clone has only a few counts. The rearrangement uses TRBV6-5 and TRBJ1-5; D gene uncertain. This CDR3 comprises 15 residues. Trimming cost V 7 bases and J 0 bases, with 13 bases left between them. The germline V gene encodes CDR1 MNHEY and CDR2 SVGAGI. DNA for the CDR3: TGTGCCAGCACTTATCAGATTGATAGCAATCAGCCCCAGCATTTT. Protein sequence: CASTYQIDSNQPQHF.

The chain couples TRBV4-2 to TRBJ2-7, with TRBD2 identical over 10 bases. V trimming: 1 base; J trimming: 3 bases; junction bases outside the gene matches: 0. Germline V lookup: CDR1 LGHNA, CDR2 YNFKEQ. There are 14 residues in the CDR3. Here the CDR3 DNA reads TGTGCCAGCAGCCAAGGGACTAGCGGCTACGAGCAGTACTTC. It codes for CASSQGTSGYEQYF.

This clone was observed a few times. The chain uses TRBV14 and TRBJ2-7; D possibly corresponds to TRBD2 (5 bases). CDR1 and CDR2 (germline): SGHDN, FVKESK. V was trimmed by 3 bases and J by 2 bases, leaving 8 bases between them. The CDR3 is 13 amino acids. CDR3 protein: CASSQERAYEQYF. The CDR3 coding sequence is TGTGCCAGCAGCCAGGAGAGGGCCTACGAGCAGTACTTC.

The CDR3 sequence is CASSGGGSDTDTQYF. In DNA form, the CDR3 reads TGTGCCAGCAGTGGCGGCGGCAGTGACACAGATACGCAGTATTTT. This chain joins TRBV6-5 and TRBJ2-3, with D hard to call. This CDR3 has 15 amino acids. V lost 5 bases and J lost 2, with 14 bases in between. Germline CDR1 is MNHEY and CDR2 is SVGAGI.

The chain couples TRBV28 to TRBJ2-7; weak D call: TRBD2 (6 bases). CDR3 length: 14 amino acids. Germline V CDR1 and CDR2: MDHEN, SYDVKM. V was shortened by 6 bases and J by 2 bases, with 14 bases between the two germline ends. The CDR3 region is CASSPPRETYEQYF. CDR3 nucleotide sequence: TGTGCCAGCAGCCCCCCCCGGGAGACCTACGAGCAGTACTTC.

The CDR3 nucleotides read TGTGCCAGCTCACCCCTGGGACAGGAGACCTACGAGCAGTACTTC. Amino acids: CASSPLGQETYEQYF. The chain combines TRBV18 with TRBJ2-7; TRBD1 matches 8 bases. This CDR3 region has 15 residues. In germline, CDR1 is KGHSH, CDR2 LQKENI. The V and J ends lost 3 bases and 2 bases, in that order; junction bases with no gene match: 6.

The chain links TRBV5-5 to TRBJ2-1; D possibly corresponds to TRBD1 (5 bases). CDR3 size: 15 residues. V was shortened by 0 bases and J by 2 bases, with 9 bases between the two germline ends. The germline gives CDR1 SGHKS, CDR2 YYEKEE (reference sequence). This CDR3 reads CASSLGREPYNEQFF. CDR3 coding DNA: TGTGCCAGCAGCTTGGGCAGGGAACCCTACAATGAGCAGTTCTTC.

This clone was observed a few times. This rearrangement joins TRBV7-8 to TRBJ2-5; the D is unclear. The DNA end is a closer match to TRBJ2-7, so the J assignment may be wrong. This CDR3 has 14 residues. Germline-derived CDR1 and CDR2 are SGHVS and FQNEAQ. The chain's CDR3 is CASSFTLLSYEQYF. As DNA, the CDR3 is TGTGCCAGCAGCTTTACTCTTCTCTCCTACGAGCAGTACTTC.

The chain uses TRBV5-1 and TRBJ2-7; a possible D gene is TRBD1 (5 bases). Germline CDR1 is SGHRS and CDR2 is YFSETQ. The ends were cut back, 0 bases at V and 1 base at J, with 8 bases in the middle. CDR3 length: 14 residues. CDR3 sequence (DNA): TGCGCCAGCAGCTTGGCAGGGTCTTCCTACGAGCAGTACTTC. Its translation is CASSLAGSSYEQYF.

The rearrangement uses TRBV5-1 and TRBJ2-1, with 9 positions matching TRBD2. Trimming cost V 1 base and J 4 bases; bases outside gene matches: 3. Germline V gives CDR1 SGHRS, CDR2 YFSETQ. CDR3 length: 15 amino acids. The CDR3 protein is CASSLLAGGYNEQFF. The CDR3 DNA is TGCGCCAGCAGCTTGCTGGCGGGAGGGTACAATGAGCAGTTCTTC.

The J gene is TRBJ2-7, the V gene TRBV28; 11 bases map to TRBD2. The length of the CDR3 is 16 residues. Germline V gene lookup returns CDR1 MDHEN and CDR2 SYDVKM. Unmatched junction bases numbered 8, after V lost 5 bases and J lost 2 bases. CDR3 nucleotides: TGTGCCAGCAGTACCGGACTAGCGGGCGGCCCCTACGAGCAGTACTTC. It codes for CASSTGLAGGPYEQYF.